Here is one TCR beta chain with its context. The entry originates in a study of blood T cell repertoires in COVID-19. Across the study: The samples span acute and convalescent COVID-19 from the United States, Italy and Spain. Nucleic acid was either cDNA or gDNA, and it came from T cells, B-cell-depleted T cells, or PBMCs.

One Seattle source followed patients from active infection through their disease course. Trimming pared 5 bases from V and 2 bases from J, leaving 14 bases between. The CDR3 is 15 residues long. The V gene's germline CDR1 is SGHAT and CDR2 FQDESV (reference sequence). In the original processing: For nucleated cells, counts were estimated from reference gene primer amplification. This table comes from immunoSEQ multiplex PCR, and its TCRdb copy is limited to in-frame clones, with some not included. That table is the source of V, J and clone size, and D and trimming were worked out from the DNA. Altogether fewer than 55,000 clones are present, about 86% being singletons, with the ten largest covering 20% to 25%.

What was sequenced was peripheral blood. This receptor was obtained from a woman aged 80 or over with COVID-19, enrolled during active disease. J is TRBJ2-3 and V is TRBV11-1; the D gene is possibly TRBD2 (5 bases). The CDR3 here is CASSLLRGFTDTQYF. CDR3 bases: TGTGCCAGCAGCCTCTTAAGAGGGTTCACAGATACGCAGTATTTT.